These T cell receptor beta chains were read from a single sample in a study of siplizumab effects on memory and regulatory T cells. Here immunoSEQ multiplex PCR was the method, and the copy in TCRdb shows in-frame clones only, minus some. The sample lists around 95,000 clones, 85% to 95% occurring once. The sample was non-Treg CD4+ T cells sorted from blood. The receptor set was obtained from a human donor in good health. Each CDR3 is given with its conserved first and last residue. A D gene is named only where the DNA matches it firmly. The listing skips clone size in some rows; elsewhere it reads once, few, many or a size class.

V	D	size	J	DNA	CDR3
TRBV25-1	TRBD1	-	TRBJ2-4	TGTGCCAGCAGTGAATCAGGGACAGGGACTAAAAACATTCAGTACTTC	CASSESGTGTKNIQYF
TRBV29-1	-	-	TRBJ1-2	TGCAGCGTTGGGAACAGGGATAACTATGGCTACACCTTC	CSVGNRDNYGYTF
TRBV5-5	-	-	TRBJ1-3	TGTGCCAGCAGCTTGGGTCGGGGATTTGGAAACACCATATATTTT	CASSLGRGFGNTIYF
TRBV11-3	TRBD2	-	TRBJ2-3	TGTGCCAGCAGCTTAGTACGGCGGGAGGTTGGTGATACGCAGTATTTT	CASSLVRREVGDTQYF
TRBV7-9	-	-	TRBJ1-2	TGTGCCAGCAGCTCGCCAGGGCACTATGGCTACACCTTC	CASSSPGHYGYTF
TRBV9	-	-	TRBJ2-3	TGTGCCAGCAGCGTAGCTCCCCGCACAGATACGCAGTATTTT	CASSVAPRTDTQYF
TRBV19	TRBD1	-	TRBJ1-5	TGTGCCAGTAGTATAGGGACAGGGGGCTTTCAGCCCCAGCATTTT	CASSIGTGGFQPQHF
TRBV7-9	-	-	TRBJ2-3	TGTGCCAGCAGCAGGGACCGTAGCACAGATACGCAGTATTTT	CASSRDRSTDTQYF
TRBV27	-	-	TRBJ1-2	TGTGCCAGCAGTTTAGAGGGGCATGGCTACACCTTC	CASSLEGHGYTF
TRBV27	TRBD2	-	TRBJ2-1	TGTGCCAGCAACGCCGGGACTACGCCCTACAATGAGCAGTTCTTC	CASNAGTTPYNEQFF
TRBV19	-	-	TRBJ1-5	TGTGCCAGTAGTATTCGACAGCGAGATCAGCCCCAGCATTTT	CASSIRQRDQPQHF
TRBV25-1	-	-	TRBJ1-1	TGTGCCAGCAGTGCTCGGGCTGAGACTGAAGCTTTCTTT	CASSARAETEAFF
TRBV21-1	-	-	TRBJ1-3	TGTGCCAGCAGCAACGGTAGGGGGGTCTCCGGAAACACCATATATTTT	CASSNGRGVSGNTIYF
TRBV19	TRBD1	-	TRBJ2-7	TGTGCCAGTAGCCCGGGACAGAGACTATTTTCCTACGAGCAGTACTTC	CASSPGQRLFSYEQYF
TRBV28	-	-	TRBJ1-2	TGTGCCAGCGCAGCTAACTATGGCTACACCTTC	CASAANYGYTF
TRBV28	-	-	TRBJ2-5	TGTGCCAGCAGTTTTGGGGAAGAGACCCAGTACTTC	CASSFGEETQYF
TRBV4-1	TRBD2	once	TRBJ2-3	TGCGCCAGCAGCTCCCCGGGGCCCCGGAGGGTGGGCGGGAGTCAGGTAGATACGCAGTATTTT	CASSSPGPRRVGGSQVDTQYF
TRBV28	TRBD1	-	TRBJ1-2	TGTGCCAGCAGGGCTATAGACAGGGGGTATGGCTACACCTTC	CASRAIDRGYGYTF
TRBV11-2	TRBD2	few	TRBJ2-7	TGTGCCAGCAGCCCGACAGCGGGAGGGCCTGAGCAGTACTTC	CASSPTAGGPEQYF
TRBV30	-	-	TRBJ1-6	TGTGCCTGGAGTTCAAACCGGGGGCAGAATTCACCCCTCCACTTT	CAWSSNRGQNSPLHF
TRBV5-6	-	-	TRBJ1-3	TGTGCCAGCAGCTCCCGCTGGGGATCTTCTGGAAACACCATATATTTT	CASSSRWGSSGNTIYF
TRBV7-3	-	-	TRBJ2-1	TGTGCCAGCAGCTCCCGGCTAGAGATGGAGCAGTTCTTC	CASSSRLEMEQFF
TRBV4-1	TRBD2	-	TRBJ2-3	TGCGCCAGCAGCCAGAAGCGGGAGAAAGATACGCAGTATTTT	CASSQKREKDTQYF
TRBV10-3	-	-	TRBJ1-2	TGTGCCATCAGTGAGCGGCAGGAGGGTGGCTACACCTTC	CAISERQEGGYTF
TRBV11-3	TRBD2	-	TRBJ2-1	TGTGCCAGCAGCCCGGGAACAAGCGGGAGCTACAATGAGCAGTTCTTC	CASSPGTSGSYNEQFF
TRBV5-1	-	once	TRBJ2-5	-	CASSLFFGVETQYF
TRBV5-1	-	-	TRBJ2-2	TGCGCCAGCAGCCAGGTGGGAGGAAACACCGGGGAGCTGTTTTTT	CASSQVGGNTGELFF
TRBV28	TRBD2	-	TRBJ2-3	TGTGCCAGCAGTGAGCGGGACGGCAAACGCACAGATACGCAGTATTTT	CASSERDGKRTDTQYF
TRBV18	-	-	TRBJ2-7	TGTGCCAGCTCACCCCAGCCCGAAACCGAGCAGTACTTC	CASSPQPETEQYF
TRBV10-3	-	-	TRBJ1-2	TGTGCCATCAGTAATGATCCTAACTATGGCTACACCTTC	CAISNDPNYGYTF
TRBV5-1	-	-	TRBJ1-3	TGCGCCAGCAGCTTGGTATCGGTCAGCTCTGGAAACACCATATATTTT	CASSLVSVSSGNTIYF
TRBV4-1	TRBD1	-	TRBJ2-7	TGCGCCAGCAGCCAGCCGGGACAGGGGTTTTCCTACGAGCAGTACTTC	CASSQPGQGFSYEQYF
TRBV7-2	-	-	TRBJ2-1	TGTGCCAGCAGCTCACGTCTCAATGAGCAGTTCTTC	CASSSRLNEQFF
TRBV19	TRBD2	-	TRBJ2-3	TGTGCCAGCCTCCCCGGGGGGAGCACAGATACGCAGTATTTT	CASLPGGSTDTQYF
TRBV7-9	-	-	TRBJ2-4	TGTGCCAGCAGCCTTCTAGCCAAAAACATTCAGTACTTC	CASSLLAKNIQYF
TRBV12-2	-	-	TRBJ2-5	TGTGCAAGTCGCTTAGCGTCGGCTAGCGGGCAGCAAGAGACCCAGTACTTC	CASRLASASGQQETQYF
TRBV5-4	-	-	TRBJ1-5	TGTGCCAGCAGCTTGAGAGGTTCAAGCCAGCCCCAGCATTTT	CASSLRGSSQPQHF
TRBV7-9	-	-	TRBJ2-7	TGTGCCAGCAGCTTAGACGGGTTGGGCGAGCAGTACTTC	CASSLDGLGEQYF
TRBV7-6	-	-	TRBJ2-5	TGTGCCAGCAGCTTAGTCGAGACCCAGTACTTC	CASSLVETQYF
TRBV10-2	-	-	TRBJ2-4	TGCGCCAGCAGTGAGATGGCTGCCTCGATCATTCAGTACTTC	CASSEMAASIIQYF